This T cell receptor (beta chain) was obtained from a study of T cell responses to AZD1222 COVID-19 vaccine. This CDR3 has 15 amino acids. Germline CDR1 and CDR2: SGHTS and YDEGEE. Deletions cut 7 bases from V and 5 bases from J, with 19 bases between. Sequencing used immunoSEQ multiplex PCR; TCRdb keeps in-frame clones, though not all of them. The profile shows under 150,000 clones, almost 95% of them singletons. The sequencing used peripheral blood, collected 28 days after the second AZD1222 dose. The V call is TRBV5-8, the J call TRBJ1-5; D unclear. The sequence came from an adult who received the AZD1222 COVID-19 vaccine. CDR3 amino acids: CASQVGTQSYQPQHF. The CDR3 DNA is TGTGCCAGCCAAGTGGGCACACAGTCGTATCAGCCCCAGCATTTT.